This T cell receptor beta chain was identified during a study of T cells in tumors after PD-1 blockade (dated by TCRdb to about 2019). As for the study more broadly: Patients were excluded if they had prior checkpoint blockade, use of systemic immunosuppressants, or recent radiotherapy or other anti-cancer therapy within 4 weeks. Patients received pembrolizumab 200 mg every 3 weeks or cemiplimab 350 mg every 2 weeks. While on anti-PD-1 treatment, some of the patients also continued taking daily vismodegib 150 mg. An average of approximately 120,000 TCR templates (range about 21,000-280,000) and 35,000 to 40,000 unique clonotypes was obtained for peripheral blood samples. Using site-matched tumors from BCC or SCC patients sampled before and after anti-PD-1 therapy, the study carried out paired single-cell RNA and TCR sequencing. To compare clonotypes in blood and tumor, bulk TCR sequencing was done on 10 to 11 peripheral blood samples taken from roughly 5 patients. RECIST version 1.1 was the standard used to evaluate clinical response.

The immunoSEQ platform was used for deep TCRbeta sequencing. The source study handled its data this way. Only productive rearrangements were exported from the immunoSEQ Analyzer for further analysis. Bulk TCRbeta clonotypes were assigned T cell phenotypes by matching to single-cell RNA+TCR-seq clones sharing the same TCRbeta sequence. Using bulk TCR sequencing data, clone enrichment in tumor was calculated by dividing a clone's tumor frequency by the same clone's PBMC frequency. TCRs were grouped by GLIPH into specificity groups, defined as clusters of distinct TCRs likely recognizing common antigens via shared CDR3 motifs. As stored in TCRdb, this immuneACCESS dataset retains in-frame rearrangements with V and J assigned. A fraction of the clones does not appear; measured against another copy, unresolved V genes explain less than half of the discrepancy, and the remainder lacks a known reason. V and J calls and clone size are as listed in that table; D and trimming were resolved from the DNA. The sample table records 54,000 or so clones; about 82% of these occur just once. The biggest ten clones account for 13% of the sample.

Notes on this clone: Its antigen is not yet known. The sample holds no much larger clone one base away, and base qualities are not on file.

Results the study describes overall, beyond this receptor: Around two fifths of tumor TCR clonotypes were detected in blood, and some novel exhausted tumor clones were observed in pre-treatment blood, which was taken as suggesting peripheral recruitment. Where the novel T cell clones came from was not determined, and possible sources could include lymphoid organs or rare unexpanded clones inside the tumor or in the tumor periphery.

The sample's time point label, decoded: before anti-PD-1 therapy. For bulk TCRbeta sequencing, genomic DNA was extracted from tumor biopsies or peripheral blood, and input amounts ranged from roughly 600 ng to 6,500 ng. All patients had histologically proven advanced or metastatic basal or squamous cell carcinoma and were poor candidates for surgical resection. The basal cell carcinoma cohort comprised roughly twelve patients, of whom 8 or 9 had bulk tumor TCR sequencing. V is cut by 10 bases and J by 5 bases, and the space between the germline ends is 14 bases. For CDR1 and CDR2, the germline V gene (reference sequence) lists MNHNY and SVGAGI. Reading from cysteine to phenylalanine, the CDR3 counts 12 amino acids. Here the CDR3 DNA is all that survives: 36 bases in frame from base 1.

This clonotype was sampled from a human donor with basal cell carcinoma. The chain couples TRBV6-6 to TRBJ2-5; the D gene is perhaps TRBD2, on 7 matching bases. The starting material was PBMCs, obtained before anti-PD-1 treatment. CDR3 reads: CATGGRGETQYF. The sequenced DNA is TGTGCCACGGGGGGCCGAGGTGAGACCCAGTACTTC.